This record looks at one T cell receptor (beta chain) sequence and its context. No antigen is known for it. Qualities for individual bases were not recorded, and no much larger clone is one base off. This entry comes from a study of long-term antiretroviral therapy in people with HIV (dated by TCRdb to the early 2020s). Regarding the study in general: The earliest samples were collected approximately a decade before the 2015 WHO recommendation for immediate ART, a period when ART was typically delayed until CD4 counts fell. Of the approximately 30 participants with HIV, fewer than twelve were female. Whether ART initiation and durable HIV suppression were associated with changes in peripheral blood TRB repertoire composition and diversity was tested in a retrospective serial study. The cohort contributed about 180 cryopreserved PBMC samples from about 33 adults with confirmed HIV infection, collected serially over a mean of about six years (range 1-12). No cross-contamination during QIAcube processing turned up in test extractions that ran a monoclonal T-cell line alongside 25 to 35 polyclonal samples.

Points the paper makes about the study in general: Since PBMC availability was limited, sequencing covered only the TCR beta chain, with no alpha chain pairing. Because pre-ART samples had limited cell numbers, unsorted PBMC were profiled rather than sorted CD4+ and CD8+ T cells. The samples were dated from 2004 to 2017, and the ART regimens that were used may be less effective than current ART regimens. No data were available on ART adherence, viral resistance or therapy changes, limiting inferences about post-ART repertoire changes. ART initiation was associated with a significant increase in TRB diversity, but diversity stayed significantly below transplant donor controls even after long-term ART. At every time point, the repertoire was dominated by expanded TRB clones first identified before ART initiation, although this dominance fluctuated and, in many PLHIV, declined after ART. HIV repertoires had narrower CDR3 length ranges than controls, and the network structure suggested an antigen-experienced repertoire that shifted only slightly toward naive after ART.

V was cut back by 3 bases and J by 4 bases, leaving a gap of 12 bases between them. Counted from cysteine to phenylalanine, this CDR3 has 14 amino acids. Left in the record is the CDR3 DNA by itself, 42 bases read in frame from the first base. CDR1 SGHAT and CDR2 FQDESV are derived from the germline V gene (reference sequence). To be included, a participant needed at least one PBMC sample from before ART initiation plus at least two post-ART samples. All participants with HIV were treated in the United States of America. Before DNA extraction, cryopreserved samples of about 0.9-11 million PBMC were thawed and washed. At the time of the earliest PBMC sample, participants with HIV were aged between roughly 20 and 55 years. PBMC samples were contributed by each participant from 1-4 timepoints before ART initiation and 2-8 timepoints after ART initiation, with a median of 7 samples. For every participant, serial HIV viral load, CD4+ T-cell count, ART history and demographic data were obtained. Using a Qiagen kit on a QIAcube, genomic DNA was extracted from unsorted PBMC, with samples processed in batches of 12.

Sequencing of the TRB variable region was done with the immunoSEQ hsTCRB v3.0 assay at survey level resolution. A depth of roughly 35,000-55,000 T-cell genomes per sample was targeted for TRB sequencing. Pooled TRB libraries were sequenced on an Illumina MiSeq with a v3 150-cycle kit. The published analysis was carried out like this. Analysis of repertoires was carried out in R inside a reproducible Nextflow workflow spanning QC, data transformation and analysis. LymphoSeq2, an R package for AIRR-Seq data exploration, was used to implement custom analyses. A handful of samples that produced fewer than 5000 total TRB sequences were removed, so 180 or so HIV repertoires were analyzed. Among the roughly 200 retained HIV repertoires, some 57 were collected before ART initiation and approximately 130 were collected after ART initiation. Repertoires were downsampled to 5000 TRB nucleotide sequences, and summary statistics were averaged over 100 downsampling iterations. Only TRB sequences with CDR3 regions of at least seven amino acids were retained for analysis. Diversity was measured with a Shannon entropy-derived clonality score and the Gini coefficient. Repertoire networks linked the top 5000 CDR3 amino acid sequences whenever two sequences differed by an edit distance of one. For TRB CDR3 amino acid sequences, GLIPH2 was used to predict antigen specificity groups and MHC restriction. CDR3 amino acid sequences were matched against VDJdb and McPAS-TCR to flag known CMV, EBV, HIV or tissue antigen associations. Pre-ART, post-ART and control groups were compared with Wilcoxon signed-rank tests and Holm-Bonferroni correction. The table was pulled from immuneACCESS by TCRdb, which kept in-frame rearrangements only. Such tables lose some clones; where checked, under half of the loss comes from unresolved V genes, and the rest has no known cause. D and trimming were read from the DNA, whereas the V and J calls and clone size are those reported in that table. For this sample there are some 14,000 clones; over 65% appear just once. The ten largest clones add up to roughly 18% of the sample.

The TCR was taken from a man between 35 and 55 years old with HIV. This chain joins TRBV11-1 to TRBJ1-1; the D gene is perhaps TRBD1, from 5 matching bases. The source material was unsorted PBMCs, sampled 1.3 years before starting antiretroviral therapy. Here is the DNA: TGTGCCAGCAGCTTCTCAGGGTCGGGCACTGAAGCTTTCTTT. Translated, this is CASSFSGSGTEAFF. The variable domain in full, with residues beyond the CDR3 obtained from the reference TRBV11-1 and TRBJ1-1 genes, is EAEVAQSPRYKITEKSQAVAFWCDPISGHATLYWYRQILGQGPELLVQFQDESVVDDSQLPKDRFSAERLKGVDSTLKIQPAELGDSAMYLCASSFSGSGTEAFFGQGTRLTVV.